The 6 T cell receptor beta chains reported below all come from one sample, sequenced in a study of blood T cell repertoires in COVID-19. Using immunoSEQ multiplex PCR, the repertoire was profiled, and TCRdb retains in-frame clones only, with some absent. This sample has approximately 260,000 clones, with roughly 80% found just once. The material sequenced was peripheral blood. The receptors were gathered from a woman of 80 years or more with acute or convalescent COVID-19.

The CDR3 sequence: CASSPQGGTEAFF. CDR3 sequence (DNA): TGTGCCAGCAGCCCCCAGGGGGGCACTGAAGCTTTCTTT. J is TRBJ1-1 and V is TRBV7-2; 7 positions agree with TRBD1. J gave up 4 bases and V 5 bases, and 4 bases lay outside the gene matches. This CDR3 region has 13 residues. Germline assignment: CDR1 SGHTA and CDR2 FQGNSA. Full variable domain (remainder filled in from reference TRBV7-2 and TRBJ1-1): GAGVSQSPSNKVTEKGKDVELRCDPISGHTALYWYRQSLGQGLEFLIYFQGNSAPDKSGLPSDRFSAERTGGSVSTLTIQRTQQEDSAVYLCASSPQGGTEAFFGQGTRLTVV.

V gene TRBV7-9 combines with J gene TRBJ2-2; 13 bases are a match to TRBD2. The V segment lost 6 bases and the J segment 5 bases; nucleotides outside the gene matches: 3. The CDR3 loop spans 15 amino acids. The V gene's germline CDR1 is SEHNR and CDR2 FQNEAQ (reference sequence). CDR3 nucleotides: TGTGCCAGCAGTCGGACTAGCGGGGGTACCGGGGAGCTGTTTTTT. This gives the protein CASSRTSGGTGELFF.

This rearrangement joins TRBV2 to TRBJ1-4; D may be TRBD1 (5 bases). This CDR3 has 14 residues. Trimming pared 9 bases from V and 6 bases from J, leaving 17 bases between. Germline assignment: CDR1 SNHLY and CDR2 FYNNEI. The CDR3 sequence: CASGRGVLDEKLFF. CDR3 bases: TGTGCCAGTGGCCGGGGGGTATTAGATGAAAAACTGTTTTTT.

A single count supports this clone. The CDR3 loop is CASRPGGRDSPLHF. The CDR3 DNA reads as TGTGCCAGCAGGCCAGGGGGTCGGGATTCACCCCTCCACTTT. The chain couples TRBV7-9 to TRBJ1-6, with 7 nucleotides matching TRBD1. The CDR3 totals 14 residues. Germline V gives CDR1 SEHNR, CDR2 FQNEAQ (reference sequence). V was pared by 6 bases and J by 8 bases, with 7 bases of the junction left unmatched.

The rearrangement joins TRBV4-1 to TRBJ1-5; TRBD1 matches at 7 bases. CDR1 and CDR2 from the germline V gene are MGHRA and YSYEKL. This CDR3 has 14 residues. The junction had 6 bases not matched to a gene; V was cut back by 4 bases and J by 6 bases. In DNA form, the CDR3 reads TGCGCCAGCAGCCTGCGCACAGGGGTTCAGCCCCAGCATTTT. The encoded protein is CASSLRTGVQPQHF.

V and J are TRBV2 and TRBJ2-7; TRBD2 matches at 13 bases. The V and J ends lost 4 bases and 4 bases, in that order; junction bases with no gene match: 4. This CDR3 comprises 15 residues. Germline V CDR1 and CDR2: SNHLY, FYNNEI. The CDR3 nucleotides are TGTGCCAGCAGTGGGGGGACTAGCGGGGTTTACGAGCAGTACTTC. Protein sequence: CASSGGTSGVYEQYF.